The 20 T cell receptor beta chains below come from one sample, sequenced in a study of blood T cell repertoires in COVID-19. Sequenced by immunoSEQ multiplex PCR; TCRdb stores in-frame clones only, minus some. Among hundreds of thousands of clones listed, about 88% were seen once. The material sequenced was peripheral blood. The origin of the receptors is a woman in her thirties or forties who had recovered from COVID-19.

The rearrangement joins TRBV4-1 to TRBJ1-2; D is perhaps TRBD1 (5 bases). In germline, CDR1 is MGHRA, CDR2 YSYEKL. V was clipped by 1 base and J by 4 bases, with 16 bases between them. This CDR3 has 16 residues. CDR3 protein: CASSQAPSATAYGYTF. As DNA, the CDR3 is TGCGCCAGCAGCCAAGCCCCCTCCGCGACAGCCTATGGCTACACCTTC.

The chain is built from TRBV6-5 and TRBJ2-1, with D maybe TRBD2 (7 bases). Germline CDR1 is MNHEY and CDR2 is SVGAGI. The CDR3 totals 15 residues. V lost 9 bases and J lost 6, with 21 bases in between. The CDR3 loop is CASRLGGGAVNEQFF. CDR3 coding DNA: TGTGCCAGTAGGCTGGGTGGGGGGGCGGTCAATGAGCAGTTCTTC.

The V and J genes are TRBV6-2 or TRBV6-3 and TRBJ2-6, with D possibly matching TRBD1 (5 bases). The length of the CDR3 is 18 residues. The germline gives CDR1 MNHEY, CDR2 SVGEGT. V lost 0 bases and J 0 bases, leaving 12 bases between the germline ends. The CDR3 DNA sequence: TGTGCCAGCAGTTACTCGGCCAGGGCGAGCTCTGGGGCCAACGTCCTGACTTTC. Amino acid sequence: CASSYSARASSGANVLTF.

V and J are TRBV24-1 and TRBJ1-3, with D perhaps matching TRBD1 (6 bases). Germline values: CDR1 KGHDR, CDR2 SFDVKD. V was cut by 4 bases and J by 1 base, with 10 bases left in between. The CDR3 loop spans 15 amino acids. CDR3 DNA: TGTGCCACCAGTGACCCCAGGGGATCTGGAAACACCATATATTTT. Its translation: CATSDPRGSGNTIYF.

The chain recombines TRBV11-2 with TRBJ2-3; perhaps TRBD2 as D (6 bases). The germline gives CDR1 SGHAT, CDR2 FQNNGV. V was clipped by 4 bases and J by 0 bases, with 14 bases between them. This CDR3 contains 16 residues. The CDR3 reads CASSSGFAGSTDTQYF. The CDR3 DNA reads TGTGCCAGCAGCTCAGGTTTCGCGGGAAGCACAGATACGCAGTATTTT.

The chain combines TRBV19 with TRBJ2-7, with D possibly being TRBD1 (6 bases). The CDR3 is 14 amino acids. V lost 1 base and J lost 2, with 9 bases in between. Germline-derived CDR1 and CDR2 are LNHDA and SQIVND (reference sequence). The CDR3 here is CASSIADSAYEQYF. The CDR3 coding sequence is TGTGCCAGTAGTATAGCGGACAGTGCCTACGAGCAGTACTTC.

In nucleotides, the CDR3 is TGCGCCAGCAGCTTTGGGCGACCCCAAGAGACCCAGTACTTC. Translating it yields CASSFGRPQETQYF. The chain uses TRBV5-1 and TRBJ2-5, with unresolved D. This CDR3 region has 14 residues. V was shortened by 2 bases and J by 1 base, with 9 bases between the two germline ends. Germline V CDR1 and CDR2: SGHRS, YFSETQ.

The chain employs TRBV6-5 and TRBJ2-3; weak D call: TRBD2 (5 bases). Germline assignment: CDR1 MNHEY and CDR2 SVGAGI. This CDR3 is 14 amino acids long. The V end was cut by 5 bases, the J end by 1 base, with 10 bases between. The CDR3 here is CASSQAGGTDTQYF. CDR3 in DNA: TGTGCCAGCAGTCAGGCCGGGGGCACAGATACGCAGTATTTT.

The chain links TRBV20-1 to TRBJ2-7, with 7 bases identical to TRBD1. The CDR3 sequence is 11 residues long. The germline CDR1 and CDR2 sequences are DFQATT and SNEGSKA (reference sequence). Trimming at V came to 6 bases and at J to 9 bases, leaving 8 bases not matched to a gene. This chain's CDR3 is CSATTGRWQYF. CDR3 bases: TGCAGTGCAACGACAGGGCGGTGGCAGTACTTC.

This rearrangement joins TRBV7-2 to TRBJ1-2, with D possibly TRBD1 on 5 matching bases. Germline V gives CDR1 SGHTA, CDR2 FQGNSA. This CDR3 comprises 16 residues. Deletions cut 6 bases from V and 4 bases from J, with 21 bases between. CDR3 bases: TGTGCCAGCAGGGGGCAGGGCCCAACCGCTTTCTATGGCTACACCTTC. It encodes CASRGQGPTAFYGYTF. The entire variable domain, with the rest obtained from reference TRBV7-2 and TRBJ1-2, is as follows: GAGVSQSPSNKVTEKGKDVELRCDPISGHTALYWYRQSLGQGLEFLIYFQGNSAPDKSGLPSDRFSAERTGGSVSTLTIQRTQQEDSAVYLCASRGQGPTAFYGYTFGSGTRLTVV.

V is TRBV7-2 and J is TRBJ2-6; 7 nucleotides match TRBD1. CDR3 length equals 13 residues. Looked up from germline, CDR1 is SGHTA and CDR2 is FQGNSA. V lost 10 bases to trimming and J lost 4 bases; unmatched junction nucleotides: 4. DNA of the CDR3: TGTGCCACCACAGGGGTCGGGGCCAACGTCCTGACTTTC. This gives the protein CATTGVGANVLTF.

The J gene is TRBJ1-3, the V gene TRBV28; D uncertain. The germline V gene has CDR1 MDHEN and CDR2 SYDVKM. V lost 3 bases to trimming and J lost 0 bases, with 6 bases between them. The CDR3 has 14 amino acids. The CDR3 coding sequence is TGTGCCAGCAGTTTCGCGTCCTCTGGAAACACCATATATTTT. Its protein is CASSFASSGNTIYF.

This rearrangement joins TRBV24-1 to TRBJ2-6; 10 nucleotides agree with TRBD2. Germline V gene sequence: CDR1 KGHDR, CDR2 SFDVKD. J gave up 2 bases and V 2 bases, and 11 bases lay outside the gene matches. The length of the CDR3 is 20 residues. The CDR3 nucleotides read TGTGCCACCAGTGATTGGGGGACTAGCGACGGGGGCCCTGGGGCCAACGTCCTGACTTTC. Its protein product is CATSDWGTSDGGPGANVLTF.

The V gene is TRBV11-2, the J gene TRBJ1-5; D is unresolved. V shed 5 bases and J shed 5 bases, with 13 bases lying between them. Per the germline V gene, CDR1 is SGHAT and CDR2 is FQNNGV. This CDR3 has 14 amino acids. The CDR3 DNA reads as TGTGCCAGCAGCCTAAACCGTTTACATCAGCCCCAGCATTTT. Amino acid sequence: CASSLNRLHQPQHF.

The rearrangement uses TRBV7-3 and TRBJ2-6; 7 nucleotides align to TRBD1. The CDR3 runs to 14 residues. The J segment lost 4 bases and the V segment lost 5 bases, leaving 2 bases of the junction unmatched. Per the germline V gene, CDR1 is SGHTA and CDR2 is FQGTGA. In DNA, the CDR3 is TGTGCCAGCAGCGAAGGGGGCGGGGCCAACGTCCTGACTTTC. Encoded protein: CASSEGGGANVLTF.

The chain employs TRBV7-9 and TRBJ2-7, with TRBD2 matching 8 bases. Germline assignment: CDR1 SEHNR and CDR2 FQNEAQ (reference sequence). The CDR3 extends over 16 amino acids. The V gene end was trimmed by 5 bases and the J gene end by 2 bases; junction bases not matched to a gene: 11. Here the CDR3 reads CASSDTRSGSPYEQYF. In DNA, the CDR3 is TGTGCCAGCAGCGACACCAGGAGCGGGAGCCCCTACGAGCAGTACTTC.

The chain couples TRBV6-5 to TRBJ2-1, with 7 bases matching TRBD2. The germline V gene has CDR1 MNHEY and CDR2 SVGAGI. The CDR3 is made up of 15 amino acids. V dropped 6 bases and J dropped 4; count of bases not matched to a gene: 9. The CDR3 DNA reads as TGTGCCAGCAGCCAATCGGGAGGTCCGTACAATGAGCAGTTCTTC. It codes for CASSQSGGPYNEQFF.

The CDR3 sequence is CASTPAGAGGTEAFF. In DNA form, the CDR3 reads TGTGCCAGCACCCCCGCTGGCGCAGGGGGCACTGAAGCTTTCTTT. This chain uses TRBV6-6 with TRBJ1-1; TRBD1 matches 7 bases. This CDR3 has 15 residues. Germline CDR1 and CDR2: MNHNY and SVGAGI (reference sequence). J was trimmed by 4 bases and V by 7 bases; bases with no gene match: 12.

The CDR3 is CASSSPGAGYYGYTF. DNA for the CDR3: TGTGCCAGCAGCTCTCCGGGTGCCGGGTACTATGGCTACACCTTC. This rearrangement joins TRBV5-4 to TRBJ1-2; D not certain. Germline values: CDR1 SGHNT, CDR2 YYREEE (reference sequence). With 3 bases removed from V and 3 bases from J, the gap between germline ends came to 15 bases. The CDR3 loop spans 15 amino acids.

The CDR3 DNA follows: TGTGCCAGCGGTGGGGGGGGGAGGACCGAAGCTTTCTTT. Translating gives CASGGGGRTEAFF. V is TRBV28 and J is TRBJ1-1; D may be TRBD1 (5 bases). The CDR3 is 13 residues long. The V and J ends lost 8 bases and 8 bases respectively, with 18 bases between them. CDR1 is MDHEN and CDR2 is SYDVKM in the germline V gene.